A single sample is the source of the 6 T cell receptor beta chains below, sequenced in a study of blood T cell repertoires in COVID-19. Only in-frame clones appear in the TCRdb table, and some are missing; sequencing was by immunoSEQ multiplex PCR. The data hold around 88,000 clones, with around 82% observed a single time. What was sequenced was peripheral blood. These receptors came from a man aged 50 or older who had recovered from COVID-19.

V gene TRBV18 combines with J gene TRBJ1-2; 8 nucleotides align to TRBD1. The CDR3 consists of 20 residues. V shed 2 bases, J shed 2 bases, and the junction held 19 bases outside the gene matches. Germline V lookup: CDR1 KGHSH, CDR2 LQKENI. The CDR3 DNA is TGTGCCAGCTCACCAATTATGTCAGGGGGCAATTTCGGTTTGAACTATGGCTACACCTTC. This translates into CASSPIMSGGNFGLNYGYTF.

This clone was detected once. The CDR3 bases are TGTGCCAGCTCCCCGGGACTAGCGGGGACGTGGGAGACCCAGTACTTC. Amino acids: CASSPGLAGTWETQYF. The J gene is TRBJ2-5, the V gene TRBV18, with 13 bases lining up with TRBD2. The junction had 9 bases not matched to a gene; V was cut back by 6 bases and J by 5 bases. Germline-derived CDR1 and CDR2 are KGHSH and LQKENI. This CDR3 is 16 amino acids long.

Many counts were recorded for this clone. The chain joins TRBV27 to TRBJ1-2, with D perhaps matching TRBD1 (6 bases). Trimming left V 5 bases short and J 8 bases short, with 15 bases between. CDR3 length: 13 residues. Germline CDR1 and CDR2: MNHEY and SMNVEV (reference sequence). The DNA for the CDR3 is TGTGCCAGCAGTCTAAACAGGGAAGGGGGCTACACCTTC. Translating it yields CASSLNREGGYTF.

V and J are TRBV5-1 and TRBJ2-7; possible D gene TRBD2, 6 bases. Trimming pared 0 bases from V and 5 bases from J, leaving 15 bases between. The CDR3 spans 15 residues. Germline CDR1 SGHRS, CDR2 YFSETQ. CDR3 DNA sequence: TGCGCCAGCAGCTTGGCCACGGAGGGACTCCACGAGCAGTACTTC. Translating it yields CASSLATEGLHEQYF.

This clone was detected only once. The genes are TRBV19 and TRBJ2-5; 10 bases match TRBD1. Germline lookup yields CDR1 LNHDA and CDR2 SQIVND (reference sequence). This CDR3 contains 14 residues. V gave up 10 bases and J gave up 5 bases; unmatched junction bases: 10. The DNA of the CDR3 is TGTGCCACGCTAGACAGGGGGCTCGGGGAGACCCAGTACTTC. Its protein is CATLDRGLGETQYF.

The gene calls are TRBV11-3 and TRBJ2-1; 7 bases match TRBD1. CDR1 SGHNT and CDR2 YENEEA come from the germline V gene. The CDR3 has 15 amino acids. After removal of 5 bases from V and 9 bases from J, the junction contained 13 bases not matched to a gene. The CDR3 loop is CASSPQTGLFFEQFF. The CDR3, as DNA: TGTGCCAGCAGCCCCCAGACAGGGCTGTTTTTTGAGCAGTTCTTC. The full variable domain, completed using reference TRBV11-3 and TRBJ2-1, is EAGVVQSPRYKIIEKKQPVAFWCNPISGHNTLYWYLQNLGQGPELLIRYENEEAVDDSQLPKDRFSAERLKGVDSTLKIQPAELGDSAVYLCASSPQTGLFFEQFFGPGTRLTVL.